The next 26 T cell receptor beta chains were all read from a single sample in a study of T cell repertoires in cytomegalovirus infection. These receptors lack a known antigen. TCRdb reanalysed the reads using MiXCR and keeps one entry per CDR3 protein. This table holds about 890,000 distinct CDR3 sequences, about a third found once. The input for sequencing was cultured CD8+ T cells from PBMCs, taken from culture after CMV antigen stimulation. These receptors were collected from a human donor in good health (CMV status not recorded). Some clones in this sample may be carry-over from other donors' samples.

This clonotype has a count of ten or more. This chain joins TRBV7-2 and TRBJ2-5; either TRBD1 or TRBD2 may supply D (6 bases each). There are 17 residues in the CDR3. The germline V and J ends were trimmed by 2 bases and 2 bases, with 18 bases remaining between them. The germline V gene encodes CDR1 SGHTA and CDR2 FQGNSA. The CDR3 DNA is TGTGCCAGCAGCTTACATTTGTCGGGGGCCCCTCAAGAGACCCAGTACTTC. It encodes CASSLHLSGAPQETQYF.

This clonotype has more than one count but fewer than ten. The CDR3 bases are TGTGCCAGCAGCAGAGCGAGGTCTGCTGGGTTCGAGCAGTACGTC. Protein product: CASSRARSAGFEQYV. The chain uses TRBV28 and TRBJ2-7; D remains unclear. This CDR3 comprises 15 residues. The V end was cut by 6 bases, the J end by 6 bases, with 21 bases between. Germline CDR1 reads MDHEN; CDR2 reads SYDVKM.

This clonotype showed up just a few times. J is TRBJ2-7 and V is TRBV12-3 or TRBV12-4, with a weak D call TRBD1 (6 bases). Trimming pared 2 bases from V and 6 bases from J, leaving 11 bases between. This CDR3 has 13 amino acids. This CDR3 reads CASSLTGMVEQYF. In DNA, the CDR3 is TGTGCCAGCAGTTTAACAGGGATGGTCGAGCAGTACTTC.

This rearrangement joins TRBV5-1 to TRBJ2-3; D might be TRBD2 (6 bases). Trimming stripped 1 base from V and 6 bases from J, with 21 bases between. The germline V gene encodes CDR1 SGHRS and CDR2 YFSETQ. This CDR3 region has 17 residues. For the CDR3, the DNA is TGCGCCAGCAGCTTGTGGGGGGTGACTAGTCCCATTGATACGCAGTATTTT. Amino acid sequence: CASSLWGVTSPIDTQYF.

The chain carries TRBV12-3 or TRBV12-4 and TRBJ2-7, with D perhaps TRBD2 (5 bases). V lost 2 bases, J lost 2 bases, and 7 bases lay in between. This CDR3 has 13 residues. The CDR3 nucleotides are TGTGCCAGCAGTTTACGGGATCCCTACGAGCAGTACTTC. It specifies CASSLRDPYEQYF.

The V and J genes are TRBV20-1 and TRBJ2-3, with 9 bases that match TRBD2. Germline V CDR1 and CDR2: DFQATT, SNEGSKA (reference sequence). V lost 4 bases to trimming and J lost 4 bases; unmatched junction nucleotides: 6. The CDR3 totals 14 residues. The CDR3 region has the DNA TGCAGTGCTACCCGTGGCGGGGGGGCAGATACGCAGTATTTT. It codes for CSATRGGGADTQYF.

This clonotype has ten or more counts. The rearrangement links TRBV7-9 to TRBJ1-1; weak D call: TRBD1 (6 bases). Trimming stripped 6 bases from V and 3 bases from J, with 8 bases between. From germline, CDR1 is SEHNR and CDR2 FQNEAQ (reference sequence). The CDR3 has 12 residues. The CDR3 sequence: CASRDRYTEAFF. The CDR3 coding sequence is TGTGCCAGCAGGGACAGATACACTGAAGCTTTCTTT.

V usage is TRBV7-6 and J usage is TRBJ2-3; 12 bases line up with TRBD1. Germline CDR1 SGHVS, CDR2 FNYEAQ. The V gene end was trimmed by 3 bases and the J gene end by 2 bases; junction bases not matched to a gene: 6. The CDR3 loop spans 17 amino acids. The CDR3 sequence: CASSLGVGQGATDTQYF. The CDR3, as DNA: TGTGCCAGCAGCTTGGGGGTGGGACAGGGGGCCACAGATACGCAGTATTTT.

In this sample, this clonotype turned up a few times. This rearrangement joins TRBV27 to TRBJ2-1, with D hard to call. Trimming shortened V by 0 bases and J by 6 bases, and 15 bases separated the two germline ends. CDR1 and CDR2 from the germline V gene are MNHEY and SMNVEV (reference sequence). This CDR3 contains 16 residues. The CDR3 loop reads CASSLSLIPPPNEQFF. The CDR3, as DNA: TGTGCCAGCAGTTTATCCCTTATACCGCCTCCCAATGAGCAGTTCTTC.

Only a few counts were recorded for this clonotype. CDR3 in amino acids: CASSYRRDRDSPLHF. CDR3 sequence (DNA): TGTGCCAGCAGTTACCGACGGGACAGGGACTCACCCCTCCACTTT. V is TRBV6-6 and J is TRBJ1-6; 9 bases agree with TRBD1. J gave up 10 bases and V 2 bases, and 6 bases lay outside the gene matches. Germline loops: CDR1 MNHNY, CDR2 SVGAGI (reference sequence). There are 15 residues in the CDR3.

CDR3 protein: CATSRAGVGQPQHF. The CDR3 DNA reads TGTGCCACCAGCAGGGCAGGGGTTGGTCAGCCCCAGCATTTT. The rearrangement links TRBV27 to TRBJ1-5; D might be TRBD1 (6 bases). Germline V gives CDR1 MNHEY, CDR2 SMNVEV (reference sequence). This CDR3 has 14 residues. Trimming cost V 10 bases and J 6 bases, with 19 bases left between them.

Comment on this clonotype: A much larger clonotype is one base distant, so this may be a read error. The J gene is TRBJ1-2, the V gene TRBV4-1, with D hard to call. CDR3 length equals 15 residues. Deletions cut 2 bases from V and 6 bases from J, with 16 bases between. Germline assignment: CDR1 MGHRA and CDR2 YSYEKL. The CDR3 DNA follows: TGCGCCAGCAGCCAATGTGTGGGATCCGGTAATGGCTACACCTTC. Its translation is CASSQCVGSGNGYTF.

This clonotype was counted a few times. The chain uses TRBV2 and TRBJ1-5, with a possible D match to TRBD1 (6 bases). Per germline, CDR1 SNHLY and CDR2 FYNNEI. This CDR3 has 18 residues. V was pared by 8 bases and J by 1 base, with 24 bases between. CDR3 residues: CASGFYKAGAWSNQPQHF. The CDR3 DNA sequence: TGTGCCAGCGGGTTTTACAAGGCAGGGGCGTGGAGCAATCAGCCCCAGCATTTT.

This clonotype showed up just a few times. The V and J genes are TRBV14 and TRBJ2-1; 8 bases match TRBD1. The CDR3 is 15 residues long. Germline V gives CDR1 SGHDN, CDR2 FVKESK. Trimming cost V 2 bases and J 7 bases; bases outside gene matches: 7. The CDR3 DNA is TGTGCCAGCAGCCAATGGCAGGGGGCGGCTAATGAGCAGTTCTTC. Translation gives CASSQWQGAANEQFF.

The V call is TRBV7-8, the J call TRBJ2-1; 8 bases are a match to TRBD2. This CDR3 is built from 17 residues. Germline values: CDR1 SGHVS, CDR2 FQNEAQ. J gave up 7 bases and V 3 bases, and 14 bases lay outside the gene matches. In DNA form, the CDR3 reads TGTGCCAGCAGCTTTCGTACGGGACTAGAGGAAATGAATGAGCAGTTCTTC. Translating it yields CASSFRTGLEEMNEQFF.

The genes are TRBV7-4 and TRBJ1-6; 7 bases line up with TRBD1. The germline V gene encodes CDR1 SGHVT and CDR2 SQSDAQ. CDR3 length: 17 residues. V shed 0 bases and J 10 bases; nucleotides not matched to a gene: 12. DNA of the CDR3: TGTGCCAGCAGCTTAGCCTCTCGACAGGGCTCACGCTCACCCCTCCACTTT. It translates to CASSLASRQGSRSPLHF.

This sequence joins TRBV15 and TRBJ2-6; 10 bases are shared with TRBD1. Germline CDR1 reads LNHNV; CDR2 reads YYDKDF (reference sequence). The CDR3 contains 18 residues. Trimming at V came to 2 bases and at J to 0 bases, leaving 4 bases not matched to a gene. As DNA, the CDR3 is TGTGCCACCAGCAGACCCGGGGACAGGGGCTCTGGGGCCAACGTCCTGACTTTC. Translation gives CATSRPGDRGSGANVLTF.

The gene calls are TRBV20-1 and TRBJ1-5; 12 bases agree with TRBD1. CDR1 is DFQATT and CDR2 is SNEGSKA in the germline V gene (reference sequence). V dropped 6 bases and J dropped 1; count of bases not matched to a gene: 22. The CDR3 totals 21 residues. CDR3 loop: CSAGTGGHPHPQTESNQPQHF. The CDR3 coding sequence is TGCAGTGCCGGGACAGGGGGCCACCCTCACCCTCAAACGGAGAGCAATCAGCCCCAGCATTTT.

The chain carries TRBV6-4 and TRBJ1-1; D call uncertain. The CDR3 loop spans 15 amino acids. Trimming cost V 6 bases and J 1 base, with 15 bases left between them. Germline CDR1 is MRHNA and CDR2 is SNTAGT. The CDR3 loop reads CASRERDKPNTEAFF. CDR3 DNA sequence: TGTGCCAGCAGAGAACGAGACAAGCCGAACACTGAAGCTTTCTTT.

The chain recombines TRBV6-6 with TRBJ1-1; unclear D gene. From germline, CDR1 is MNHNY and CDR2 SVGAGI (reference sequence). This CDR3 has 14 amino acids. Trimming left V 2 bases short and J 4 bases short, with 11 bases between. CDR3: CASSYMWGTTEAFF. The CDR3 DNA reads TGTGCCAGCAGTTACATGTGGGGAACCACTGAAGCTTTCTTT.

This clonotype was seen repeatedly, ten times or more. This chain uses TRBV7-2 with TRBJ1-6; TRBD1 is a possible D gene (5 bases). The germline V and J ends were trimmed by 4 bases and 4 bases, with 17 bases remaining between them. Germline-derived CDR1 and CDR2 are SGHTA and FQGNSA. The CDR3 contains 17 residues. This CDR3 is CASSSPTEAGYNSPLHF. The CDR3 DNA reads TGTGCCAGCAGCTCCCCAACGGAGGCAGGGTATAATTCACCCCTCCACTTT. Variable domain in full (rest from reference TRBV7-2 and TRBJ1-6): GAGVSQSPSNKVTEKGKDVELRCDPISGHTALYWYRQSLGQGLEFLIYFQGNSAPDKSGLPSDRFSAERTGGSVSTLTIQRTQQEDSAVYLCASSSPTEAGYNSPLHFGNGTRLTVT.

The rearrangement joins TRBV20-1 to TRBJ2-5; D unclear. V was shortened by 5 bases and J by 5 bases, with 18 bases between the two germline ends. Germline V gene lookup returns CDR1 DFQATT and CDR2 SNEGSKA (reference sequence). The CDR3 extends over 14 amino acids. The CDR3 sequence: CSAPLPYPEETQYF. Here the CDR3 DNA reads TGCAGTGCTCCACTGCCTTATCCCGAGGAGACCCAGTACTTC.

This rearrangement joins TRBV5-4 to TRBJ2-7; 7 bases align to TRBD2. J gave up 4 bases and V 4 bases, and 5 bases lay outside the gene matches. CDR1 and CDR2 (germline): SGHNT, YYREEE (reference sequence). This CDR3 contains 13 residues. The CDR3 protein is CASSGGVTYEQYF. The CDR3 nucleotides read TGTGCCAGCAGCGGGGGGGTAACGTACGAGCAGTACTTC.

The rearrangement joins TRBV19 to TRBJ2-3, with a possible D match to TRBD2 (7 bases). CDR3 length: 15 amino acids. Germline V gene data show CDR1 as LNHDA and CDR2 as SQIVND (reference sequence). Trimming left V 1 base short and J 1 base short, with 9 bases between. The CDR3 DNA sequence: TGTGCCAGTAGTATAGGGGAGGGGGGCACAGATACGCAGTATTTT. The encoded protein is CASSIGEGGTDTQYF. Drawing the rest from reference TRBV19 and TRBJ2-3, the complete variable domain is DGGITQSPKYLFRKEGQNVTLSCEQNLNHDAMYWYRQDPGQGLRLIYYSQIVNDFQKGDIAEGYSVSREKKESFPLTVTSAQKNPTAFYLCASSIGEGGTDTQYFGPGTRLTVL.

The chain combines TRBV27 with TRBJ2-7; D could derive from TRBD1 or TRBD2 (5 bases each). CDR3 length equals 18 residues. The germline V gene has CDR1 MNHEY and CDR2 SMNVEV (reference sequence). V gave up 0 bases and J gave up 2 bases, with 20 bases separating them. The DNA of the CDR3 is TGTGCCAGCAGTTTATCGCGGACGGACTTACTAGGGGCCTACGAGCAGTACTTC. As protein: CASSLSRTDLLGAYEQYF.

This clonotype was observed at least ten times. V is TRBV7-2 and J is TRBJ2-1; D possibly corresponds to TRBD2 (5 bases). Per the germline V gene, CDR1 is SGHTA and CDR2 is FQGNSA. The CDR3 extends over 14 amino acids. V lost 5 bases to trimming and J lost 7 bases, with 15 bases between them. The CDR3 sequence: CASSPAGNWNEQFF. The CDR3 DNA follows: TGTGCCAGCAGCCCGGCCGGGAACTGGAATGAGCAGTTCTTC.